This TCR beta chain appears in the sequencing data of a study of T cell repertoires in cytomegalovirus infection. For the study at large: Indicated by public TCR beta signatures were CMV infection and matching HLA type. Notes on the study in general: Across the ex vivo response, the dominant clonotypes were HLA-C-restricted CMV-specific TCR beta clonotypes.

This clonotype was picked up one time. No antigen is known for it. The V end was cut by 4 bases, the J end by 7 bases, with 15 bases between. The germline V gene encodes CDR1 SGDLS and CDR2 YYNGEE. This CDR3 spans 14 amino acids. TCRdb reprocessed the reads via MiXCR and lists one record per CDR3 protein. The data show 300,000 or so distinct CDR3 sequences, with about a quarter seen just once and about 15% held by the top ten. The TCR was taken from a human donor in good health (CMV status not recorded). Some clones in this sample may be carry-over from other donors' samples. This chain connects TRBV9 to TRBJ2-1, with D perhaps matching TRBD1 (5 bases). Source material: PBMCs. The CDR3 nucleotides read TGTGCCAGCAGCCCCTGGGGCCGTGCGAATGAGCAGTTCTTC. Protein sequence: CASSPWGRANEQFF.